This TCR beta chain was captured by sequencing in a study of control samples from healthy donors and cancer patients. Method: immunoSEQ multiplex PCR; TCRdb's copy keeps in-frame clones and lacks some. The sample shows about 130,000 clones, 85% to 95% of them seen only once. The specimen was PBMCs. The sequence was obtained from an elderly man with head and neck cancer.

The CDR3 loop is CASSPLDTQYF. As DNA, the CDR3 is TGTGCCAGCAGCCCCCTGGATACGCAGTATTTT. This sequence joins TRBV11-2 and TRBJ2-3; D remains ambiguous. This CDR3 has 11 residues. Germline V gene lookup returns CDR1 SGHAT and CDR2 FQNNGV. With 5 bases removed from V and 6 bases from J, the gap between germline ends came to 6 bases.